The 21 T cell receptor beta chains below come from one sample, sequenced in a study of response to subunit inactivated influenza vaccine. From the RT-PCR reads, TCRdb called clonotypes with MiXCR, one entry per CDR3 protein. The sample records about 650,000 distinct CDR3 sequences, approximately 14% being singletons. The source material was PBMCs from blood, sampled 11 to 12 days after vaccination. Source of these receptors: a man aged 45-60 years who received an inactivated influenza vaccine.

This clonotype was recorded a few times. The chain employs TRBV20-1 and TRBJ1-2, with D unclear. Germline assignment: CDR1 DFQATT and CDR2 SNEGSKA (reference sequence). With 5 bases removed from V and 1 base from J, the gap between germline ends came to 8 bases. The CDR3 runs to 12 residues. The CDR3, as DNA: TGCAGTGCTCAGGACCTTAACTATGGCTACACCTTC. Amino acid sequence: CSAQDLNYGYTF.

This clonotype was recorded at least ten times. The chain uses TRBV27 and TRBJ2-5, with D unclear. Germline CDR1 reads MNHEY; CDR2 reads SMNVEV (reference sequence). There are 13 residues in the CDR3. V lost 3 bases, J lost 5 bases, and 10 bases lay in between. The DNA for the CDR3 is TGTGCCAGCAGTTTTGTCAGATCTGAGACCCAGTACTTC. This gives the protein CASSFVRSETQYF.

This clonotype has a handful of counts. The chain carries TRBV20-1 and TRBJ2-5; 11 nucleotides agree with TRBD2. Unmatched junction bases numbered 13, after V lost 5 bases and J lost 2 bases. The CDR3 runs 17 residues. Per the germline V gene, CDR1 is DFQATT and CDR2 is SNEGSKA (reference sequence). The CDR3 DNA reads TGCAGTGCTCGCCCGCGGACTAGCGGGTTGACTCAAGAGACCCAGTACTTC. Its translation: CSARPRTSGLTQETQYF.

This chain uses TRBV2 with TRBJ2-5; no clear D gene. CDR1 SNHLY and CDR2 FYNNEI come from the germline V gene. This CDR3 is built from 13 residues. V was shortened by 6 bases and J by 1 base, with 9 bases between the two germline ends. CDR3 in amino acids: CASRTQPQETQYF. CDR3 sequence (DNA): TGTGCCAGCAGAACACAGCCCCAAGAGACCCAGTACTTC.

This clonotype was detected a few times. The chain joins TRBV6-2 or TRBV6-3 to TRBJ2-3; maybe TRBD2 (6 bases). The germline gives CDR1 MNHEY, CDR2 SVGEGT. Trimming removed 0 bases from V and 2 bases from J, with 15 bases in between. CDR3 length: 17 amino acids. CDR3 in DNA: TGTGCCAGCAGTTACTCAGCTAGGCGGGACTCCACAGATACGCAGTATTTT. It codes for CASSYSARRDSTDTQYF.

CDR3 coding DNA: TGCAGTGCCCAGGGACCGAACACTGAAGCTTTCTTT. It is translated as CSAQGPNTEAFF. The rearrangement links TRBV20-1 to TRBJ1-1; possible D gene TRBD1, 5 bases. The CDR3 is made up of 12 amino acids. CDR1 and CDR2 (germline): DFQATT, SNEGSKA (reference sequence). The V and J ends lost 6 bases and 1 base respectively, with 9 bases between them.

This clonotype was found a few times. The chain links TRBV18 to TRBJ2-1, with TRBD1 identical over 12 bases. CDR1 and CDR2 from the germline V gene are KGHSH and LQKENI. The CDR3 runs to 16 residues. V was clipped by 1 base and J by 4 bases; unmatched bases: 2. The CDR3 DNA is TGTGCCAGCTCACCACGGGGACAGGGGGCATACAATGAGCAGTTCTTC. This sequence encodes CASSPRGQGAYNEQFF.

This clonotype appeared a few times. CDR3 nucleotides: TGCGCCAGCAGCGGAGGGACGGTACTCTCTGGGGCCAACGTCCTGACTTTC. Amino acids: CASSGGTVLSGANVLTF. The V gene is TRBV5-1, the J gene TRBJ2-6; tentative D call: TRBD2 (6 bases). V was shortened by 4 bases and J by 0 bases, with 14 bases between the two germline ends. The CDR3 contains 17 residues. The germline V gene encodes CDR1 SGHRS and CDR2 YFSETQ. The full variable domain, rest sourced from reference TRBV5-1 and TRBJ2-6, is KAGVTQTPRYLIKTRGQQVTLSCSPISGHRSVSWYQQTPGQGLQFLFEYFSETQRNKGNFPGRFSGRQFSNSRSEMNVSTLELGDSALYLCASSGGTVLSGANVLTFGAGSRLTVL.

The rearrangement joins TRBV20-1 to TRBJ2-5; 9 bases align to TRBD1. Germline V gene sequence: CDR1 DFQATT, CDR2 SNEGSKA (reference sequence). With 6 bases clipped from V and 3 bases from J, the junction kept 2 bases outside the gene matches. The CDR3 is 12 residues long. CDR3 region: CSARDREETQYF. CDR3 sequence (DNA): TGCAGTGCCCGGGACAGGGAAGAGACCCAGTACTTC.

In this sample, this clonotype turned up a few times. The V gene is TRBV11-2, the J gene TRBJ2-7; D remains unclear. The V and J ends lost 3 bases and 2 bases respectively, with 14 bases between them. Per germline, CDR1 SGHAT and CDR2 FQNNGV. The CDR3 totals 15 residues. In DNA, the CDR3 is TGTGCCAGCAGCTTTGAGGTTTTCATCCCCTACGAGCAGTACTTC. Translation gives CASSFEVFIPYEQYF.

The genes are TRBV29-1 and TRBJ2-5; TRBD1 aligns across 9 bases. This CDR3 is built from 15 residues. With V trimmed by 7 bases and J by 5 bases, 14 bases remained unmatched. Germline CDR1 reads SQVTM; CDR2 reads ANQGSEA. The CDR3 coding sequence is TGCAGCGCTATGCTCGCGGACAGGGGATTGGAGACCCAGTACTTC. Translating gives CSAMLADRGLETQYF.

V and J are TRBV5-1 and TRBJ2-1; 10 bases align to TRBD2. CDR3 length: 16 amino acids. The V segment lost 0 bases and the J segment 6 bases; nucleotides outside the gene matches: 6. Germline V gene sequence: CDR1 SGHRS, CDR2 YFSETQ. The CDR3: CASSLGGLAAVNEQFF. The CDR3 nucleotides read TGCGCCAGCAGCTTGGGAGGACTAGCGGCCGTCAATGAGCAGTTCTTC.

The genes are TRBV3-1 and TRBJ2-2; 9 bases match TRBD2. The germline gives CDR1 LGHDT, CDR2 YNNKEL (reference sequence). V gave up 3 bases and J gave up 4 bases; unmatched junction bases: 6. The CDR3 spans 16 residues. Written as DNA, the CDR3 is TGTGCCAGCAGCCACCGGCTAGCGGGAACCACCGGGGAGCTGTTTTTT. Its protein product is CASSHRLAGTTGELFF. Filled out from reference TRBV3-1 and TRBJ2-2, the complete variable domain reads DTAVSQTPKYLVTQMGNDKSIKCEQNLGHDTMYWYKQDSKKFLKIMFSYNNKELIINETVPNRFSPKSPDKAHLNLHINSLELGDSAVYFCASSHRLAGTTGELFFGEGSRLTVL.

The chain employs TRBV12-3 or TRBV12-4 and TRBJ1-5, with D unclear. The CDR3 length is 13 residues. V shed 4 bases and J shed 9 bases, with 13 bases lying between them. The CDR3 loop reads CASSSHFSGPQHF. CDR3 sequence (DNA): TGTGCCAGCAGTTCTCATTTCTCTGGGCCCCAGCATTTT.

In DNA, the CDR3 is TGTGCCAGCAGTGAACACTCTAGCGGGGGAAACAATGAGCAGTTCTTC. Encoded protein: CASSEHSSGGNNEQFF. V usage is TRBV12-3 or TRBV12-4 and J usage is TRBJ2-1; 10 bases are a match to TRBD2. The CDR3 length is 16 residues. Trimming at V came to 5 bases and at J to 5 bases, leaving 9 bases not matched to a gene.

The rearrangement uses TRBV6-2 or TRBV6-3 and TRBJ1-5; the D is unclear. CDR3 length: 13 residues. Trimming took 6 bases from V and 5 from J, leaving 11 bases between them. Germline V gene data show CDR1 as MNHEY and CDR2 as SVGEGT. For the CDR3, the DNA is TGTGCCAGCAGCTACGATGCGTATCAGCCCCAGCATTTT. Translation gives CASSYDAYQPQHF.

The chain couples TRBV5-1 to TRBJ2-7; possibly TRBD2 for D (6 bases). Germline lookup yields CDR1 SGHRS and CDR2 YFSETQ. Trimming left V 0 bases short and J 3 bases short, with 10 bases between. The CDR3 covers 14 residues. CDR3 sequence: CASSLGRTNYEQYF. The CDR3 DNA reads as TGCGCCAGCAGCTTGGGAAGGACTAACTACGAGCAGTACTTC.

This chain uses TRBV6-2 or TRBV6-3 with TRBJ1-1, with D hard to call. This CDR3 comprises 14 residues. The V end lost 0 bases, the J end lost 4 bases, and 9 bases lay between the germline ends. From germline, CDR1 is MNHEY and CDR2 SVGEGT. CDR3 loop: CASSYSWEGTEAFF. The CDR3 bases are TGTGCCAGCAGTTACTCTTGGGAGGGCACTGAAGCTTTCTTT.

The genes are TRBV6-2 or TRBV6-3 and TRBJ1-2, with 9 bases lining up with TRBD1. Germline V gene sequence: CDR1 MNHEY, CDR2 SVGEGT. The trim removed 2 bases at V and 8 bases at J, leaving 6 bases unmatched. CDR3 length: 14 amino acids. The CDR3 loop reads CASSYGGQGTGYTF. The CDR3 DNA reads TGTGCCAGCAGTTACGGAGGACAGGGGACCGGCTACACCTTC.

This clonotype was picked up a small number of times. The gene calls are TRBV29-1 and TRBJ1-1, with a weak D call TRBD1 (5 bases). With 4 bases removed from V and 11 bases from J, the gap between germline ends came to 17 bases. The CDR3 spans 12 residues. The germline V gene encodes CDR1 SQVTM and CDR2 ANQGSEA. CDR3 in amino acids: CSVVRGTGEAFF. The DNA for the CDR3 is TGCAGCGTTGTACGGGGGACCGGGGAGGCTTTCTTT.

V is TRBV2 and J is TRBJ2-5; D gene ambiguous. Germline V CDR1 and CDR2: SNHLY, FYNNEI. V gave up 7 bases and J gave up 0 bases, with 3 bases separating them. The CDR3 is 11 amino acids. This CDR3 reads CASKYQETQYF. The CDR3 region has the DNA TGTGCCAGCAAGTACCAAGAGACCCAGTACTTC. Combining the CDR3 with reference TRBV2 and TRBJ2-5 gives the whole variable domain EPEVTQTPSHQVTQMGQEVILRCVPISNHLYFYWYRQILGQKVEFLVSFYNNEISEKSEIFDDQFSVERPDGSNFTLKIRSTKLEDSAMYFCASKYQETQYFGPGTRLLVL.